This TCR beta chain originates from a study of vaccination and CD4 T cells after COVID-19. Treatment in this sample: 10-day PBMC culture with coronavirus spike peptide pools or control peptides (ViraFEST assay). In this sample, this clonotype turned up a few times. No antigen is known for it. Germline-derived CDR1 and CDR2 are SGHVS and FQNEAQ. With 1 base clipped from V and 7 bases from J, the junction kept 6 bases outside the gene matches. The length of the CDR3 is 14 residues. The Oncomine TCR Beta short-read assay was applied to DNA of cultured CD4+ T cells. TCRdb re-called the PCR reads through MiXCR, storing one row per CDR3 protein. The table shows roughly 15,000 distinct CDR3 sequences, with around 45% occurring only once.

Sequenced material: CD4+ T cells from blood, cultured in vitro. The TCR was taken from a human donor who had recovered from COVID-19. The chain couples TRBV7-8 to TRBJ1-2; 7 positions match TRBD1. CDR3 in amino acids: CASSLETGSGGYTF. The CDR3 nucleotides are TGTGCCAGCAGCTTAGAGACAGGGTCTGGTGGCTACACCTTC.